This TCR beta chain was sequenced in a study of OX40 agonist ivuxolimab in advanced cancers. The V end lost 2 bases, the J end lost 7 bases, and 9 bases lay between the germline ends. CDR1 and CDR2 from the germline V gene are SGHTA and FQGNSA. The CDR3 length is 13 residues. This table comes from immunoSEQ multiplex PCR, and its TCRdb copy is limited to in-frame clones, with some not included. The profile shows about 80,000 clones, just over 85% of them singletons. This specimen was CD4+ or CD8+ T cells sorted from blood, taken in a trial of the OX40 agonist ivuxolimab. The clonotype was recovered from an adult with an advanced solid tumor such as melanoma, head and neck, liver or kidney cancer. The chain joins TRBV7-2 to TRBJ1-5; no firm D call. As DNA, the CDR3 is TGTGCCAGCAGCTTACTTAAGTCGCAGCCCCAGCATTTT. Translated: CASSLLKSQPQHF. Full variable domain (missing parts from reference TRBV7-2 and TRBJ1-5): GAGVSQSPSNKVTEKGKDVELRCDPISGHTALYWYRQSLGQGLEFLIYFQGNSAPDKSGLPSDRFSAERTGGSVSTLTIQRTQQEDSAVYLCASSLLKSQPQHFGDGTRLSIL.